This TCR beta chain was found in a study of T cell responses to AZD1222 COVID-19 vaccine. The repertoire was sequenced with immunoSEQ multiplex PCR; TCRdb's copy has only in-frame clones and lacks some. The top ten clones hold roughly 1.3% of a sample with approximately 140,000 clones, roughly 92% of them seen once. Germline values: CDR1 SGHTA, CDR2 FQGNSA. The CDR3 has 12 residues. With 0 bases removed from V and 7 bases from J, the gap between germline ends came to 6 bases. This sequence originates from an adult in good health. Sequenced here: peripheral blood, sampled on day 0 of AZD1222 vaccination. The chain employs TRBV7-2 and TRBJ1-1; D gene uncertain. CDR3 loop: CASSLAPGEAFF. For the CDR3, the DNA is TGTGCCAGCAGCTTAGCCCCCGGTGAAGCTTTCTTT.